These 26 T cell receptor beta chains originate from one sample sequenced in a study of blood T cells in healthy people across ages. A sample-barcoded 5' primer and a J-beta primer mix were used in a second PCR of roughly 7 to 11 cycles. Using its own MiXCR run on the 5' RACE reads, TCRdb lists one record per CDR3 protein. The sample holds 550,000 to 750,000 distinct CDR3 sequences, roughly 20% seen once. The sequenced material came from blood. These TCRs come from a man aged 70-80 years in good health.

This clonotype was detected a few times. Relative to the germline gene, one junction end is altered; a read error may explain this. CDR3 loop: CSADGGLPDMQYF. CDR3 coding DNA: TGCAGCGCCGACGGCGGGTTACCGGATATGCAGTATTTT. The V call is TRBV29-1, the J call TRBJ2-3; maybe TRBD2 (5 bases). The CDR3 is made up of 13 amino acids. Germline assignment: CDR1 SQVTM and CDR2 ANQGSEA.

There are a few counts of this clonotype. The chain links TRBV29-1 to TRBJ2-1; the match to TRBD2 covers 7 bases. CDR1 is SQVTM, CDR2 ANQGSEA, per germline. The junction had 11 bases not matched to a gene; V was cut back by 5 bases and J by 1 base. The CDR3 has 16 residues. CDR3 sequence reads: CSVTSDSAGSYNEQFF. The CDR3 coding sequence is TGCAGCGTTACTTCCGACTCAGCGGGGTCCTACAATGAGCAGTTCTTC.

The J gene is TRBJ2-1, the V gene TRBV20-1; D call uncertain. CDR1 is DFQATT and CDR2 is SNEGSKA in the germline V gene (reference sequence). The V end was cut by 0 bases, the J end by 7 bases, with 10 bases between. The CDR3 is 13 residues long. CDR3 in DNA: TGCAGTGCTAGAGATTATATGGGGAATGAGCAGTTCTTC. Translation: CSARDYMGNEQFF.

The chain links TRBV28 to TRBJ2-3; 9 bases match TRBD1. There are 13 residues in the CDR3. V shed 6 bases and J 5 bases; nucleotides not matched to a gene: 3. Germline CDR1 reads MDHEN; CDR2 reads SYDVKM. CDR3 sequence reads: CASRLTGGDTQYF. CDR3 coding DNA: TGTGCCAGCAGATTGACAGGGGGAGATACGCAGTATTTT.

For this clonotype: An end of the junction does not agree with germline; a read error may underlie this. The J gene is TRBJ1-5, the V gene TRBV6-5, with a possible D match to TRBD1 (6 bases). Per the germline V gene, CDR1 is MNHEY and CDR2 is SVGAGI. CDR3 length: 15 amino acids. In nucleotides, the CDR3 is TGTGCCAGTGGGAAGGGGGGGACGAACAATCAGCCCCCGCATTTT. Translating it yields CASGKGGTNNQPPHF.

The chain is built from TRBV6-4 and TRBJ1-1, with D perhaps TRBD1 (5 bases). V was clipped by 0 bases and J by 6 bases, with 11 bases between them. CDR3 length equals 14 residues. Looked up from germline, CDR1 is MRHNA and CDR2 is SNTAGT. CDR3 DNA sequence: TGTGCCAGCAGTGACTCACACCGGGGGTCTGAAGCTTTCTTT. Its translation is CASSDSHRGSEAFF.

The chain links TRBV18 to TRBJ1-5, with D unresolved. CDR3 size: 14 residues. V lost 1 base, J lost 8 bases, and 12 bases lay in between. The germline V gene has CDR1 KGHSH and CDR2 LQKENI. CDR3: CASSPLDRKEPQHF. The CDR3 DNA reads as TGTGCCAGCTCACCACTGGATAGGAAGGAGCCCCAGCATTTT. Variable domain in full (rest from reference TRBV18 and TRBJ1-5): NAGVMQNPRHLVRRRGQEARLRCSPMKGHSHVYWYRQLPEEGLKFMVYLQKENIIDESGMPKERFSAEFPKEGPSILRIQQVVRGDSAAYFCASSPLDRKEPQHFGDGTRLSIL.

This clonotype came up a few times. The chain uses TRBV6-6 and TRBJ2-7; D gene uncertain. In germline, CDR1 is MNHNY, CDR2 SVGAGI (reference sequence). V lost 2 bases, J lost 0 bases, and 11 bases lay in between. This CDR3 has 15 residues. The CDR3: CASSYGQPPSYEQYF. The CDR3 DNA follows: TGTGCCAGCAGTTACGGGCAACCCCCCTCCTACGAGCAGTACTTC.

There are a few counts of this clonotype. V is TRBV2 and J is TRBJ1-4; D remains unclear. Germline V lookup: CDR1 SNHLY, CDR2 FYNNEI. This CDR3 contains 12 residues. Trimming took off 6 bases at V and 5 bases at J, with 7 bases between the two ends. The CDR3: CASRPVNEKLFF. The CDR3, as DNA: TGTGCCAGCAGACCAGTGAATGAAAAACTGTTTTTT.

On this clonotype itself: Since the CDR3 does not end with the conserved phenylalanine or tryptophan, this likely comes from a read error. The chain carries TRBV24-1 and TRBJ2-1, with TRBD2 matching 10 bases. Losses at the gene ends were 1 base for V and 0 bases for J; bases not matched to a gene: 11. The length of the CDR3 is 20 residues. Germline V gives CDR1 KGHDR, CDR2 SFDVKD. CDR3 nucleotides: TGTGCCACCAGTGATTTCCGGGCTAGCGGGGGCCCTAGCTCCTACAATGAGCAGTTCCTC. This encodes CATSDFRASGGPSSYNEQFL.

This clonotype was seen more than once but under ten times. The chain combines TRBV3-1 with TRBJ2-5; D may match TRBD1 or TRBD2 (5 bases each). Gene TRBJ2-1 matches the end of the DNA better, so the J call may be wrong. In germline, CDR1 is LGHDT, CDR2 YNNKEL (reference sequence). The CDR3 loop spans 15 amino acids. Here the CDR3 DNA reads TGTGCCAGCAGCCTCCCGGGACCAGGTTTCAATGAGCAGTTCTTC. Protein sequence: CASSLPGPGFNEQFF.

There are many counts of this clonotype. The V call is TRBV20-1, the J call TRBJ2-7, with 8 bases lining up with TRBD1. Germline V gives CDR1 DFQATT, CDR2 SNEGSKA (reference sequence). The CDR3 runs 13 residues. V lost 4 bases to trimming and J lost 0 bases; unmatched junction nucleotides: 2. This CDR3 is CSATTGGSYEQYF. The DNA of the CDR3 is TGCAGTGCTACAACAGGGGGCTCCTACGAGCAGTACTTC.

A few counts support this clonotype. The rearrangement uses TRBV5-1 and TRBJ2-5; 10 bases map to TRBD2. The DNA matches TRBJ2-1 better at its end, which makes the J call doubtful. CDR3 length: 14 residues. CDR1 and CDR2 from the germline V gene are SGHRS and YFSETQ. The CDR3 region is CASTQLAGYNEQFF. CDR3 bases: TGCGCCAGCACCCAACTAGCGGGGTACAATGAGCAGTTCTTC.

The CDR3 reads CSARATSGLTDEQFF. For the CDR3, the DNA is TGCAGTGCTAGAGCGACTAGCGGGCTTACGGATGAGCAGTTCTTC. The J gene is TRBJ2-1, the V gene TRBV20-1, with TRBD2 matching over 10 bases. From germline, CDR1 is DFQATT and CDR2 SNEGSKA (reference sequence). Trimming removed 1 base from V and 8 bases from J; junction bases left unmatched: 8. The CDR3 loop spans 15 amino acids.

This clonotype turned up a few times. This rearrangement joins TRBV5-1 to TRBJ2-5; weak D call: TRBD1 (5 bases). This CDR3 is 15 amino acids long. Trimming took off 0 bases at V and 1 base at J, with 10 bases between the two ends. Germline V CDR1 and CDR2: SGHRS, YFSETQ. CDR3 nucleotide sequence: TGCGCCAGCAGCTTGGCCTCGACAGCCCAAGAGACCCAGTACTTC. The encoded protein is CASSLASTAQETQYF.

This chain joins TRBV27 and TRBJ2-1; no clear D gene. V shed 8 bases and J shed 12 bases, with 11 bases lying between them. CDR1 is MNHEY, CDR2 SMNVEV, per germline (reference sequence). This CDR3 has 10 amino acids. The CDR3 region has the DNA TGTGCCAGCGGATCTCCTTTGCAGTTCTTC. This codes for CASGSPLQFF.

At least ten counts were recorded for this clonotype. The rearrangement links TRBV12-3 or TRBV12-4 to TRBJ2-2; 7 positions match TRBD1. The CDR3 has 12 amino acids. The J segment lost 3 bases and the V segment lost 10 bases, leaving 2 bases of the junction unmatched. The CDR3 sequence: CATTGDTGELFF. The CDR3 DNA follows: TGTGCCACTACAGGGGACACCGGGGAGCTGTTTTTT.

This sequence joins TRBV5-1 and TRBJ2-5; D is uncertain. Trimming left V 2 bases short and J 1 base short, with 12 bases between. The CDR3 covers 15 residues. The germline V gene has CDR1 SGHRS and CDR2 YFSETQ. The CDR3 DNA reads as TGCGCCAGCAGCTTCGGTGGAACTACCCAAGAGACCCAGTACTTC. As protein: CASSFGGTTQETQYF.

This clonotype was recorded a few times. The rearrangement links TRBV20-1 to TRBJ2-5; D remains ambiguous. Trimming stripped 0 bases from V and 1 base from J, with 12 bases between. From germline, CDR1 is DFQATT and CDR2 SNEGSKA (reference sequence). The CDR3 contains 15 residues. CDR3 region: CSARDIRYTQETQYF. For the CDR3, the DNA is TGCAGTGCTAGAGATATAAGGTACACCCAAGAGACCCAGTACTTC.

As concerns this clonotype: Compared with germline, one end of the junction differs, possibly owing to a read error. This sequence joins TRBV6-5 and TRBJ2-5; TRBD1 matches 9 bases. The CDR3 extends over 13 amino acids. Germline CDR1 MNHEY, CDR2 SVGAGI. The chain's CDR3 is CANSSRDRAEQYF. In nucleotides, the CDR3 is TGTGCCAACAGTTCCCGGGACAGGGCGGAACAGTACTTC.

The chain employs TRBV3-1 and TRBJ2-1; 11 bases are a match to TRBD2. CDR3 length: 15 amino acids. Germline V gene sequence: CDR1 LGHDT, CDR2 YNNKEL (reference sequence). V gave up 3 bases and J gave up 6 bases; unmatched junction bases: 4. The CDR3 is CASSQTSGVGNEQFF. CDR3 coding DNA: TGTGCCAGCAGCCAGACTAGCGGGGTGGGCAATGAGCAGTTCTTC.

About this clonotype itself: One junction end does not reproduce the germline sequence, and a read error may be involved. J is TRBJ2-5 and V is TRBV3-1, with D unresolved. The CDR3 sequence is 13 residues long. Germline values: CDR1 LGHDT, CDR2 YNNKEL (reference sequence). CDR3 sequence: CASSQGSDGWQHF. CDR3 nucleotide sequence: TGTGCCAGCAGCCAAGGGTCCGACGGATGGCAGCACTTC.

This clonotype was counted only a few times. The genes are TRBV5-8 and TRBJ2-5; D is unclear. The V end lost 3 bases, the J end lost 5 bases, and 8 bases lay between the germline ends. The CDR3 consists of 12 residues. Germline CDR1 is SGHTS and CDR2 is YDEGEE. CDR3 sequence: CASSSQFETQYF. CDR3 coding DNA: TGTGCCAGCAGCTCACAATTCGAGACCCAGTACTTC.

The chain uses TRBV6-5 and TRBJ2-3, with D possibly TRBD2 on 6 matching bases. Germline V gene data show CDR1 as MNHEY and CDR2 as SVGAGI. The CDR3 has 14 residues. Deletions cut 6 bases from V and 8 bases from J, with 18 bases between. The CDR3 is CASSPSKRAGTQYF. CDR3 DNA sequence: TGTGCCAGCAGCCCCTCCAAGCGGGCTGGTACGCAGTATTTT.

This clonotype has a single count. The V call is TRBV7-8, the J call TRBJ2-5; 8 bases are a match to TRBD1. The V gene's germline CDR1 is SGHVS and CDR2 FQNEAQ. J gave up 2 bases and V 7 bases, and 6 bases lay outside the gene matches. The CDR3 contains 14 residues. The chain's CDR3 is CASTGGGNQETQYF. The CDR3 region has the DNA TGTGCCAGCACAGGGGGCGGGAATCAAGAGACCCAGTACTTC.

This chain joins TRBV7-9 and TRBJ2-5; D unresolved. This CDR3 spans 14 amino acids. Per germline, CDR1 SEHNR and CDR2 FQNEAQ (reference sequence). V lost 3 bases to trimming and J lost 5 bases, with 13 bases between them. In DNA, the CDR3 is TGTGCCAGCAGCTTCATGTGGGAAAGGGAGACCCAGTACTTC. This gives the protein CASSFMWERETQYF.